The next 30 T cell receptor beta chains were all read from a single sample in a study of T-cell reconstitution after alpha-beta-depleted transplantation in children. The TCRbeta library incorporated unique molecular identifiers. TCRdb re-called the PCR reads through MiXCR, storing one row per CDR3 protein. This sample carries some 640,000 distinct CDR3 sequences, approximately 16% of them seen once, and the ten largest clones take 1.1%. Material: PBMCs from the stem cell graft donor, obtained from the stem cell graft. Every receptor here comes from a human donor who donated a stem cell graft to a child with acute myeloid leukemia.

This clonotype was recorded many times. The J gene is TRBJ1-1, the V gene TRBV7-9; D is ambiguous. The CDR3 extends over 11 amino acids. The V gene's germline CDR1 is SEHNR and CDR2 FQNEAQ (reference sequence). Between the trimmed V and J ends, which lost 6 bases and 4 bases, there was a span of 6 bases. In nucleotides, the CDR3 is TGTGCCAGCAGACTGAGCACTGAAGCTTTCTTT. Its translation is CASRLSTEAFF. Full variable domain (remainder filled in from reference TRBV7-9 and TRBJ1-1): DTGVSQNPRHKITKRGQNVTFRCDPISEHNRLYWYRQTLGQGPEFLTYFQNEAQLEKSRLLSDRFSAERPKGSFSTLEIQRTEQGDSAMYLCASRLSTEAFFGQGTRLTVV.

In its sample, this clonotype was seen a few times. The CDR3 loop reads CASGTGSNQPQHF. The CDR3 nucleotides read TGTGCCAGCGGGACAGGGAGCAATCAGCCCCAGCATTTT. V usage is TRBV9 and J usage is TRBJ1-5; 9 nucleotides agree with TRBD1. V trimming: 7 bases; J trimming: 1 base; junction bases outside the gene matches: 0. This CDR3 is built from 13 residues. Germline V gives CDR1 SGDLS, CDR2 YYNGEE.

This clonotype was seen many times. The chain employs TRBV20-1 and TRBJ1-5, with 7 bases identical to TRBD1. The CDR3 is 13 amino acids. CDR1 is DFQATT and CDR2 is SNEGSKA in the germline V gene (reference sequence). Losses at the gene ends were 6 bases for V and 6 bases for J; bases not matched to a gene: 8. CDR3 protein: CSASGQASQPQHF. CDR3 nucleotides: TGCAGTGCATCCGGACAGGCTTCTCAGCCCCAGCATTTT.

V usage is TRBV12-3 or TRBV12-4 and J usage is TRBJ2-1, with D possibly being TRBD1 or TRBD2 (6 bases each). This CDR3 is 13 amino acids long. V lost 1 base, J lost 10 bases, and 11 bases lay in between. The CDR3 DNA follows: TGTGCCAGCAGTTTAGGGGGGGCCGTAGAGCAGTTCTTC. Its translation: CASSLGGAVEQFF.

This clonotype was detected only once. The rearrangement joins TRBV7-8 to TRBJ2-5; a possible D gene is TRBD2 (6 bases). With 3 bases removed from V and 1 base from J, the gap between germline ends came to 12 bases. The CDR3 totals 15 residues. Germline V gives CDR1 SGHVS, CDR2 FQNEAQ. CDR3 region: CASSLEGPGQETQYF. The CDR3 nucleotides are TGTGCCAGCAGCTTGGAGGGGCCCGGCCAAGAGACCCAGTACTTC.

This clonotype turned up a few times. The CDR3 reads CSARVPGFEQYF. CDR3 sequence (DNA): TGCAGTGCTAGAGTGCCGGGGTTCGAGCAGTACTTC. The chain recombines TRBV20-1 with TRBJ2-7, with D possibly matching TRBD2 (5 bases). The CDR3 loop spans 12 amino acids. Per the germline V gene, CDR1 is DFQATT and CDR2 is SNEGSKA (reference sequence). Trimming shortened V by 1 base and J by 6 bases, and 10 bases separated the two germline ends.

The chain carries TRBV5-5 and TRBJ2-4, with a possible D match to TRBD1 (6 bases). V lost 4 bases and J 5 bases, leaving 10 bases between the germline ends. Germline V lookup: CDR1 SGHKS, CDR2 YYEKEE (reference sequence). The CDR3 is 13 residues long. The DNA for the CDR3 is TGTGCCAGCAGCGGGACAACCGAAAACATTCAGTACTTC. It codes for CASSGTTENIQYF.

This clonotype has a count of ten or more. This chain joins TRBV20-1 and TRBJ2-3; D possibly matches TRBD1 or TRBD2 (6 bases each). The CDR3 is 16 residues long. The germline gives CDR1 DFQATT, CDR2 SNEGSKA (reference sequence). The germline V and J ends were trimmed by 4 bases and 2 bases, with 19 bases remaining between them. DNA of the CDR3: TGCAGTGCTACTTCCCGAGGGGGGACGGTCACAGATACGCAGTATTTT. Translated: CSATSRGGTVTDTQYF.

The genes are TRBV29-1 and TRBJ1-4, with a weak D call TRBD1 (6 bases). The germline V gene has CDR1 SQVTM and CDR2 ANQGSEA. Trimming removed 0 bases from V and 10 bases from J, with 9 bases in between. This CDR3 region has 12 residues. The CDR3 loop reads CSVEETGRKLFF. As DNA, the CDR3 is TGCAGCGTTGAAGAGACAGGCCGAAAACTGTTTTTT.

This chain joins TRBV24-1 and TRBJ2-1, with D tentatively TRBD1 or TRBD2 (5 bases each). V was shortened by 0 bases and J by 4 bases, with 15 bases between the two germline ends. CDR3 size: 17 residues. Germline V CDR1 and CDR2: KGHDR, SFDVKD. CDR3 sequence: CATSDLQGVGSYNEQFF. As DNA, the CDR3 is TGTGCCACCAGTGATTTGCAGGGAGTGGGCTCTTACAATGAGCAGTTCTTC.

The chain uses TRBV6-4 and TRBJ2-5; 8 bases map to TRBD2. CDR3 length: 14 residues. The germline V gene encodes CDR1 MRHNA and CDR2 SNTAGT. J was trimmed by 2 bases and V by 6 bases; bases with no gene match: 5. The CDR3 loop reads CASRLSGGQETQYF. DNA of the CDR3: TGTGCCAGCAGACTCAGCGGGGGTCAAGAGACCCAGTACTTC.

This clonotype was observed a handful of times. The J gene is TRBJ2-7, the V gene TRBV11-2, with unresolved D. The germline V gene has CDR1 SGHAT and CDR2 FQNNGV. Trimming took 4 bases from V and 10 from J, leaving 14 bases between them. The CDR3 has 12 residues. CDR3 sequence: CASSSSRAEQYV. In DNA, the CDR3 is TGTGCCAGCAGCTCCTCCCGGGCCGAACAGTACGTC.

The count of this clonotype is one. CDR3 sequence reads: CAWKGGQCQCVTYEQYF. The CDR3 DNA sequence: TGTGCCTGGAAGGGAGGGCAGTGCCAGTGCGTCACCTACGAGCAGTACTTC. The chain couples TRBV30 to TRBJ2-7; the match to TRBD2 covers 7 bases. V shed 4 bases and J 2 bases; nucleotides not matched to a gene: 17. Germline loops: CDR1 GTSNPN, CDR2 SVGIG (reference sequence). The CDR3 sequence is 17 residues long.

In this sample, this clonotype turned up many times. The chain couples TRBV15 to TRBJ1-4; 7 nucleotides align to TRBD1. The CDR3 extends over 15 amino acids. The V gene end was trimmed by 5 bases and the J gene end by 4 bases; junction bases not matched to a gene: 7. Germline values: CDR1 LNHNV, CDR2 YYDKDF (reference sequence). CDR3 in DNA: TGTGCCACCAGCCGTCAGGACAGGTTTAATGAAAAACTGTTTTTT. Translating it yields CATSRQDRFNEKLFF.

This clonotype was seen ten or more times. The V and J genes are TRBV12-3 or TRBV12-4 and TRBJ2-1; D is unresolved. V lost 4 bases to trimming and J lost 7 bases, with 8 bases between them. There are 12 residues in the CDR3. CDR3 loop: CASSWAANEQFF. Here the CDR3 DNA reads TGTGCCAGCAGTTGGGCAGCGAATGAGCAGTTCTTC.

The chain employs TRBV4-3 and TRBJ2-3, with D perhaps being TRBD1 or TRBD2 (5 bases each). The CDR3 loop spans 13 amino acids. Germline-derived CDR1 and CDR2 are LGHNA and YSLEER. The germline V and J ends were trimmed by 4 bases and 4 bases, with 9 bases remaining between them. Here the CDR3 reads CASSPGSSDTQYF. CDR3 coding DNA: TGCGCCAGCAGCCCAGGGAGTTCAGATACGCAGTATTTT.

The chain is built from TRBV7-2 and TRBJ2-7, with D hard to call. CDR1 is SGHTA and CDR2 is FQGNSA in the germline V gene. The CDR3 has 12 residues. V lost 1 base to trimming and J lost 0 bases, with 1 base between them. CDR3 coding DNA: TGTGCCAGCAGCTTAGTCTCCTACGAGCAGTACGTC. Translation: CASSLVSYEQYV.

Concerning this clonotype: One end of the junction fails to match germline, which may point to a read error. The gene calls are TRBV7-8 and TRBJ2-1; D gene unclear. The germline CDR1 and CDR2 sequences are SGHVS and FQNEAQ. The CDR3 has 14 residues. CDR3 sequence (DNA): TGTGCCAGCAGCTTAACCCACCAGTACAATGAGCATTTCTTC. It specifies CASSLTHQYNEHFF. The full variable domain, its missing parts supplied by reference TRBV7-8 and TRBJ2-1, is GAGVSQSPRYKVAKRGQDVALRCDPISGHVSLFWYQQALGQGPEFLTYFQNEAQLDKSGLPSDRFFAERPEGSVSTLKIQRTQQEDSAVYLCASSLTHQYNEHFFGPGTRLTVL.

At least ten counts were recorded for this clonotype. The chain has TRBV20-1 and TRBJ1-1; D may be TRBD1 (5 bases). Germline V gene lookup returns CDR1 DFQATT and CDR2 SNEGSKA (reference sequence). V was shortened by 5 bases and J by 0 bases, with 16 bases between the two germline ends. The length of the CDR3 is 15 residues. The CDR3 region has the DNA TGCAGTGCTTTTCGGAGACAGCGCATGAACACTGAAGCTTTCTTT. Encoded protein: CSAFRRQRMNTEAFF.

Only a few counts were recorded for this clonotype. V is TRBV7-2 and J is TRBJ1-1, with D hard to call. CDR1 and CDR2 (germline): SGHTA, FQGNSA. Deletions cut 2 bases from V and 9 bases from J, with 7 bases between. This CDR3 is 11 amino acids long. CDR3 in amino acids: CASSLHAQAFF. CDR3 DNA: TGTGCCAGCAGCTTACATGCTCAAGCTTTCTTT.

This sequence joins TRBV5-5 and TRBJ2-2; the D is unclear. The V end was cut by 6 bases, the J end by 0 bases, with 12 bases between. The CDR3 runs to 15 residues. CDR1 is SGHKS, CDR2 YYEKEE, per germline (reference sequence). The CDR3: CASTPGPPNTGELFF. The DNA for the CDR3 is TGTGCCAGCACCCCCGGACCCCCGAACACCGGGGAGCTGTTTTTT.

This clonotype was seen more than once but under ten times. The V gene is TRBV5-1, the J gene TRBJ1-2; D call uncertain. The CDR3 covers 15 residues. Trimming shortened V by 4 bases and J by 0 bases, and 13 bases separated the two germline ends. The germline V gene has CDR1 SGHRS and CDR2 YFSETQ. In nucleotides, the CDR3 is TGCGCCAGCAGCCCCGCGGCAGGATCTAACTATGGCTACACCTTC. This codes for CASSPAAGSNYGYTF. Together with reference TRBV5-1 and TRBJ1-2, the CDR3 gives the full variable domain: KAGVTQTPRYLIKTRGQQVTLSCSPISGHRSVSWYQQTPGQGLQFLFEYFSETQRNKGNFPGRFSGRQFSNSRSEMNVSTLELGDSALYLCASSPAAGSNYGYTFGSGTRLTVV.

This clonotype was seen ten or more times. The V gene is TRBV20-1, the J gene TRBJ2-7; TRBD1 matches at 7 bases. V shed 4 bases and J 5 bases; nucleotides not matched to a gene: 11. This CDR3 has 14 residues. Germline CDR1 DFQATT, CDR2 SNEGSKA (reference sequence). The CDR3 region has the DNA TGCAGTGCTACCGGGACAGCCGGTTCTCACGAGCAGTACGTC. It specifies CSATGTAGSHEQYV.

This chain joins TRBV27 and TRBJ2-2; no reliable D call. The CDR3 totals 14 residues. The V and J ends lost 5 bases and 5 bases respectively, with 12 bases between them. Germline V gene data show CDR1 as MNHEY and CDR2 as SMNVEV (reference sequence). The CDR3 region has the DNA TGTGCCAGCAGTAAAGGCTCTATAACCGGGGAGCTGTTTTTT. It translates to CASSKGSITGELFF.

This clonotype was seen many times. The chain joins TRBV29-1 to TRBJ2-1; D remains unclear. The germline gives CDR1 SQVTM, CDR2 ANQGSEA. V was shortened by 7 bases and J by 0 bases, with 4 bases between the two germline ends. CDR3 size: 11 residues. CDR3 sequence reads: CSDSSYNEQFF. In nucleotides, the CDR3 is TGCAGCGACAGCTCCTACAATGAGCAGTTCTTC.

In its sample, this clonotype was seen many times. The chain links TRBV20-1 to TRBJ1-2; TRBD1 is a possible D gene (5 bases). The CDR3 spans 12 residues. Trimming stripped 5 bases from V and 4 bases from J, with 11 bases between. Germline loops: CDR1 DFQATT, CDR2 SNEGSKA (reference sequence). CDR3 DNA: TGCAGTGCTCTCTTAGGGACCTATGGCTACACCTTC. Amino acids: CSALLGTYGYTF.

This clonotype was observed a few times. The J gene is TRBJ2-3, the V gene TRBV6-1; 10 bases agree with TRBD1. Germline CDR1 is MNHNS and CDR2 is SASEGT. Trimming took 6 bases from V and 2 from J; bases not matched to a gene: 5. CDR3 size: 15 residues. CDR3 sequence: CASSLGQGVTDTQYF. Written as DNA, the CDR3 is TGTGCCAGCAGCCTCGGACAGGGGGTCACAGATACGCAGTATTTT.

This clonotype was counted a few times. CDR3 coding DNA: TGTGCCAGCAGCGGGTCTAGCGGGGGGGACAATGAGCAGTTCTTC. Its translation: CASSGSSGGDNEQFF. This chain joins TRBV9 and TRBJ2-1, with TRBD2 matching 12 bases. Trimming took 3 bases from V and 5 from J; bases not matched to a gene: 3. CDR3 length: 15 residues. CDR1 SGDLS and CDR2 YYNGEE come from the germline V gene.

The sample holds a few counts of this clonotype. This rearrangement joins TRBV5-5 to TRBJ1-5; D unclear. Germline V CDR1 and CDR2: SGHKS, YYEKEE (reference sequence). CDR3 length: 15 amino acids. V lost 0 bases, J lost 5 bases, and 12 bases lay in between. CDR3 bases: TGTGCCAGCAGCTTGGAGGTGGCTTGGTATCAGCCCCAGCATTTT. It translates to CASSLEVAWYQPQHF.

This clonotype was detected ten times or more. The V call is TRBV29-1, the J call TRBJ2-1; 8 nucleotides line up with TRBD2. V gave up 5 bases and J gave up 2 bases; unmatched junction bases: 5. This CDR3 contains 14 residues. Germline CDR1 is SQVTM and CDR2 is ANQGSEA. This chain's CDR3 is CSVTGRGAYNEQFF. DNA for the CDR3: TGCAGCGTTACTGGGCGGGGGGCCTACAATGAGCAGTTCTTC.